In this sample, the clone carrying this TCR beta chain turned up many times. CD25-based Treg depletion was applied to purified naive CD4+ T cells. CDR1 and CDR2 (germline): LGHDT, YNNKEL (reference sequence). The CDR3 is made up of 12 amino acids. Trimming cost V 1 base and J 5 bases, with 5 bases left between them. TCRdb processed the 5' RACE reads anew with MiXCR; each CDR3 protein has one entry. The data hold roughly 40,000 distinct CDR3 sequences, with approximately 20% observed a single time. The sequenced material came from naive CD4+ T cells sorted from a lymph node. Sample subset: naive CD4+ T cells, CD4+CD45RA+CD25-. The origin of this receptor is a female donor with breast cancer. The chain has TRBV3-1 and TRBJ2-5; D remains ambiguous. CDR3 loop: CASSQARETQYF. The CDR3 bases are TGTGCCAGCAGCCAAGCTAGGGAGACCCAGTACTTC.